Detailed here is one T cell receptor (beta chain). The data were taken from a study of blood T cell repertoires in COVID-19. On the study more broadly: T cells, B-cell-depleted T cells, or PBMCs provided the cDNA or gDNA that served as material.

As handled by the study authors: The authors estimated nucleated cell counts from reference gene primer amplification. Sequenced by immunoSEQ multiplex PCR; TCRdb stores in-frame clones only, minus some. D and trimming were read from the DNA, whereas the V and J calls and clone size are those reported in that table. Of 390,000 or so clones listed, roughly 89% are singletons. The CDR3 sequence is 11 residues long. Unmatched junction bases numbered 7, after V lost 5 bases and J lost 12 bases. Germline CDR1 reads DFQATT; CDR2 reads SNEGSKA (reference sequence). Participants were aged about 18 to 90 years from around 26 US areas.

The clonotype originates from a woman aged 50 to 60 who had recovered from COVID-19. The chain employs TRBV20-1 and TRBJ1-2; 9 bases fit TRBD1. The sequenced material came from PBMCs or T cells enriched from blood (not recorded which). The CDR3 DNA reads as TGCAGTGCTGGATTGACAGGGGGGAACACCTTC. Its protein is CSAGLTGGNTF.